This is a list of T cell receptor beta chains from one sample in a study of vaccination effects on CD4 cells after COVID-19. These receptors' targets are unknown. Sequencing used immunoSEQ multiplex PCR; TCRdb keeps in-frame clones, though not all of them. This table holds some 22,000 clones, roughly four fifths found once. Sample: CD4+ T cells from PBMCs cultured with HCoV-NL63 spike peptides, taken before COVID-19 vaccination. Receptors originate from a human donor who received a COVID-19 vaccine. CDR3s include the opening cysteine and the closing phenylalanine or tryptophan. D genes are given only for firm matches. For some rows the clone size is stated as once, few or many, or as a class when expanded; others skip it.

-	TRBV4-2	18	TRBJ1-2	-	CASSQAPAPGGANYGYTF	TGTGCCAGCAGCCAAGCCCCGGCCCCGGGGGGCGCTAACTATGGCTACACCTTC
-	TRBV4-2	16	TRBJ2-1	-	CASSQKGKVIPAEQFF	TGTGCCAGCAGCCAAAAGGGAAAGGTAATTCCCGCTGAGCAGTTCTTC
TRBD2	TRBV7-8	16	TRBJ2-1	-	CASSQLGASGRYEQFF	TGTGCCAGCAGCCAACTAGGAGCTAGCGGGAGATATGAGCAGTTCTTC
TRBD1	TRBV10-3	19	TRBJ1-3	-	CATESGTVNIKRSGNTIYF	TGTGCCACCGAATCTGGGACAGTAAACATAAAACGCTCTGGAAACACCATATATTTT
-	TRBV7-2	13	TRBJ1-1	few	CASSPQGYTEAFF	TGTGCCAGCAGCCCCCAGGGGTACACTGAAGCTTTCTTT
TRBD2	TRBV5-6	15	TRBJ2-1	once	CASIPGTSGKNEQFF	TGTGCCAGCATTCCTGGGACTAGCGGGAAAAATGAGCAGTTCTTC
-	TRBV2	12	TRBJ1-5	-	CASSDGNWPQHF	TGTGCCAGCAGTGATGGTAATTGGCCCCAGCATTTT
-	TRBV7-3	15	TRBJ2-5	-	CASSRSGRPQETQYF	TGTGCCAGCAGCCGAAGTGGCAGACCTCAAGAGACCCAGTACTTC
TRBD1	TRBV12-3/TRBV12-4	12	TRBJ2-5	once	CASSQGAETQYF	TGTGCCAGCAGTCAGGGGGCAGAGACCCAGTACTTC
-	TRBV5-1	14	TRBJ1-1	medium-sized	CASSSGQPNTEAFF	TGCGCCAGCAGCTCTGGACAGCCGAACACTGAAGCTTTCTTT
TRBD1	TRBV5-4	14	TRBJ1-2	-	CASSLAGGAYGYTF	TGTGCCAGCAGCTTGGCAGGGGGCGCTTATGGCTACACCTTC
-	TRBV30	11	TRBJ1-1	-	CAWGLGGVAFF	TGTGCCTGGGGGTTGGGGGGGGTCGCTTTCTTT
-	TRBV29-1	12	TRBJ1-1	-	CSVEDGGTEAFF	TGCAGCGTTGAAGATGGGGGCACTGAAGCTTTCTTT
-	TRBV10-3	12	TRBJ1-5	-	CAISGGNQPQHF	TGTGCCATCAGTGGTGGCAATCAGCCCCAGCATTTT
-	TRBV21-1	15	TRBJ2-1	few	CASSTTPGQGCEQFF	TGTGCCAGCAGCACAACTCCGGGACAGGGATGTGAGCAGTTCTTC
-	TRBV14	13	TRBJ1-6	-	CASSQSGQAPLHF	TGTGCCAGCAGCCAATCTGGCCAGGCACCCCTCCACTTT
-	TRBV29-1	12	TRBJ1-3	-	CSVGMGGNTIYF	TGCAGCGTTGGGATGGGCGGAAACACCATATATTTT
-	TRBV7-9	15	TRBJ1-2	-	CASSLVGGGIRGYTF	TGTGCCAGCAGCTTAGTGGGAGGGGGGATTCGTGGCTACACCTTC
-	TRBV27	14	TRBJ1-4	-	CASSELGPNEKLFF	TGTGCCAGCAGTGAACTGGGACCTAATGAAAAACTGTTTTTT
TRBD1	TRBV7-7	16	TRBJ2-5	-	CASSLGGQGAVETQYF	TGTGCTAGCAGCTTAGGTGGACAGGGGGCGGTGGAGACCCAGTACTTC